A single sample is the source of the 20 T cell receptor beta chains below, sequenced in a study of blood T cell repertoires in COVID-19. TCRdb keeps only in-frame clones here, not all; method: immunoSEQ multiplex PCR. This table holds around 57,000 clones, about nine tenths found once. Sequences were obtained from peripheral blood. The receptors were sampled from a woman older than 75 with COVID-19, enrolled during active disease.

The CDR3 region is CASSGLLNTGELFF. The CDR3 bases are TGTGCCAGCAGCGGTCTGCTAAACACCGGGGAGCTGTTTTTT. The V call is TRBV3-1 (or the pseudogene TRBV3-2), the J call TRBJ2-2; D uncertain. Per germline, CDR1 LGHDT and CDR2 YNNKEL (reference sequence). Trimming removed 5 bases at V and 2 bases at J, with 9 bases between. The CDR3 has 14 residues.

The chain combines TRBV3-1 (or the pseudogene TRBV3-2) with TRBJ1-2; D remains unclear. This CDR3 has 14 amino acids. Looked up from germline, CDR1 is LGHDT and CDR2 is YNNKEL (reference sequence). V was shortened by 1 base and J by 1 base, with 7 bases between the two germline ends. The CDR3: CASSQAGFNYGYTF. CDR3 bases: TGTGCCAGCAGCCAAGCGGGTTTTAACTATGGCTACACCTTC.

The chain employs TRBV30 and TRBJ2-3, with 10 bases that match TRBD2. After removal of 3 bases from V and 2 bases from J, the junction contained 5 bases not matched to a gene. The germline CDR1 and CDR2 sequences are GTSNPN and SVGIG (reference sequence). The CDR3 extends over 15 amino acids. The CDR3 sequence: CAWSKAGGSTDTQYF. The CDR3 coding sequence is TGTGCCTGGAGCAAAGCGGGGGGGTCCACAGATACGCAGTATTTT.

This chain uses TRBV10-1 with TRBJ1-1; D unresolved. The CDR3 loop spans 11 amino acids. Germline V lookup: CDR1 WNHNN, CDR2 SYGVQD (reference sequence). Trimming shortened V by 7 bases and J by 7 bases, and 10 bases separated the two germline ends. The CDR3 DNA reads TGCGCCAGCAACCGAGGCCATGAAGCTTTCTTT. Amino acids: CASNRGHEAFF.

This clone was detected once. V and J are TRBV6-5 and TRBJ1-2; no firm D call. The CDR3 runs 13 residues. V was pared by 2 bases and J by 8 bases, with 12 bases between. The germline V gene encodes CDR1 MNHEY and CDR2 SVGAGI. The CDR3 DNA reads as TGTGCCAGCAGTTACAGTGGACTATGGGGCTACACCTTC. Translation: CASSYSGLWGYTF.

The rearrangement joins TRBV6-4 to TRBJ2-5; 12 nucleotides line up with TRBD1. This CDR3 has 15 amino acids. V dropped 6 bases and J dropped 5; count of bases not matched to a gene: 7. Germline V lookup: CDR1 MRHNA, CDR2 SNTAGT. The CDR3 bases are TGTGCCAGCAGCATTGGGACAGGGGGCCGGGAGACCCAGTACTTC. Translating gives CASSIGTGGRETQYF.

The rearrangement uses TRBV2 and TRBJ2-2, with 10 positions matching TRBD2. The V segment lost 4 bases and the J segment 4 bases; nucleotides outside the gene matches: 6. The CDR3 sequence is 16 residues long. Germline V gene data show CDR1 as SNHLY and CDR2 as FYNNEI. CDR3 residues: CASSVQRGGTTGELFF. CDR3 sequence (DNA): TGTGCCAGCAGTGTCCAGCGGGGGGGTACCACCGGGGAGCTGTTTTTT.

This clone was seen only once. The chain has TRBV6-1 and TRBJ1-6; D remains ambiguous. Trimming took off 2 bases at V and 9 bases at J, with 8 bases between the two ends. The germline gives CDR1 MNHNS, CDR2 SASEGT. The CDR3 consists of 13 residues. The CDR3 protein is CASSEHPGSPLHF. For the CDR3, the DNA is TGTGCCAGCAGTGAACATCCGGGTTCACCCCTCCACTTT.

The CDR3 spells CASSQSPTANTEAFF. CDR3 in DNA: TGCGCCAGCAGTCAATCCCCTACAGCGAACACTGAAGCTTTCTTT. This chain joins TRBV5-1 and TRBJ1-1; D gene uncertain. Trimming left V 5 bases short and J 1 base short, with 15 bases between. Germline lookup yields CDR1 SGHRS and CDR2 YFSETQ. CDR3 size: 15 residues.

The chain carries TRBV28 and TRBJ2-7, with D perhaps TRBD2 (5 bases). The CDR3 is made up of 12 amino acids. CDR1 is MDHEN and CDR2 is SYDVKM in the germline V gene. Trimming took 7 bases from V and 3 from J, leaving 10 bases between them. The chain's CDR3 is CASMDFLYEQYF. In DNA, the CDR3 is TGTGCCAGCATGGACTTCCTCTACGAGCAGTACTTC.

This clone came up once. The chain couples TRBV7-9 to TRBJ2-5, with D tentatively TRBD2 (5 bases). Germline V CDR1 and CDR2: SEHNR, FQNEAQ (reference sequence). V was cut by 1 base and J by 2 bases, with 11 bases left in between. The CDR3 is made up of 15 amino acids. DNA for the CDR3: TGTGCCAGCAGCTTAGACCTACGGGGACAAGAGACCCAGTACTTC. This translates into CASSLDLRGQETQYF.

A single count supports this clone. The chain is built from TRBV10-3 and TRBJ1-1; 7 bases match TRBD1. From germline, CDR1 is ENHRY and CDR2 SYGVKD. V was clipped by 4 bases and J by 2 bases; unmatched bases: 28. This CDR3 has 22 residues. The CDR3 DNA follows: TGTGCCATCAGTGGCCATCGAAAATTATTTGAAGGGCAAGGGGGCTTAAACACTGAAGCTTTCTTT. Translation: CAISGHRKLFEGQGGLNTEAFF.

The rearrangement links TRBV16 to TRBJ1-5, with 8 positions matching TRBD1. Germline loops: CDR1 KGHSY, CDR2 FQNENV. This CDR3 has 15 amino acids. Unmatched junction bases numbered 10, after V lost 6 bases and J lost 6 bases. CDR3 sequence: CASRGCGQGAQPQHF. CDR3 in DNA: TGTGCCAGCAGGGGCTGCGGACAGGGCGCTCAGCCCCAGCATTTT.

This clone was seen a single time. CDR3 DNA sequence: TGTGCCAGCAGCCCCGGACTAGCGGGTGACGAGCAGTACTTC. This translates into CASSPGLAGDEQYF. This chain uses TRBV5-6 with TRBJ2-7, with 11 bases that match TRBD2. Looked up from germline, CDR1 is SGHDT and CDR2 is YYEEEE. Trimming at V came to 4 bases and at J to 5 bases, leaving 5 bases not matched to a gene. The CDR3 sequence is 14 residues long.

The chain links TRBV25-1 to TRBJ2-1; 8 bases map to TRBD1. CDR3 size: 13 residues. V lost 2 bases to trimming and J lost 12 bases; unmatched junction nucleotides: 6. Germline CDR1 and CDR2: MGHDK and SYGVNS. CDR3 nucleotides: TGTGCCAGCAGTGAACAAACAGGGGGGAGGCAGTTCTTC. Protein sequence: CASSEQTGGRQFF.

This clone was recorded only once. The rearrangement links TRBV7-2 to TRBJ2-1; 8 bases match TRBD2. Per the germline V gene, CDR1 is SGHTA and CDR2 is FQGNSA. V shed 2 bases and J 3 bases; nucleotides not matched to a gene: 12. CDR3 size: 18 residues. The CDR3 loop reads CASSLYPPLAALYNEQFF. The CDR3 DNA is TGTGCCAGCAGCTTATACCCCCCACTAGCGGCGCTCTACAATGAGCAGTTCTTC.

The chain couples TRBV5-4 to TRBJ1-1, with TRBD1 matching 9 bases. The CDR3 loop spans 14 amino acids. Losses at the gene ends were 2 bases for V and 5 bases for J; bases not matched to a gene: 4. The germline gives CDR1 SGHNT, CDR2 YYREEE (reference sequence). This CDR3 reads CASSFPGQGTEAFF. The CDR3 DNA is TGTGCCAGCAGCTTTCCAGGACAGGGGACTGAAGCTTTCTTT. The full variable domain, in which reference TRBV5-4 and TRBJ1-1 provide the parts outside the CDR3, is ETGVTQSPTHLIKTRGQQVTLRCSSQSGHNTVSWYQQALGQGPQFIFQYYREEENGRGNFPPRFSGLQFPNYSSELNVNALELDDSALYLCASSFPGQGTEAFFGQGTRLTVV.

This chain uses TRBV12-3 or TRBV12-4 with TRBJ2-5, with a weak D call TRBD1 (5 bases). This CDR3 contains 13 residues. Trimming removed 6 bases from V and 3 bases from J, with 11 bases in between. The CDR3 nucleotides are TGTGCCAGCAGGCCCCCAGGGAAAGAGACCCAGTACTTC. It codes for CASRPPGKETQYF.

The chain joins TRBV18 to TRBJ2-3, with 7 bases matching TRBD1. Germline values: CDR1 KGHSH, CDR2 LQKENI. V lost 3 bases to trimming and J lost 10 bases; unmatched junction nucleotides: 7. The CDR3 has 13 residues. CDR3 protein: CASSPDRVKAQYF. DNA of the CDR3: TGTGCCAGCTCACCCGACAGGGTAAAGGCGCAGTATTTT.

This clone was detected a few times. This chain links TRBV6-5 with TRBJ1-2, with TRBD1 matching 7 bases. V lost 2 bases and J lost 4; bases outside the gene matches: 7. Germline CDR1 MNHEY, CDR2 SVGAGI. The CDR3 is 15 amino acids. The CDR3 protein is CASSYRDRAGYGYTF. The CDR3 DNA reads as TGTGCCAGCAGTTACCGCGACAGGGCCGGCTATGGCTACACCTTC.